This entry is about one T cell receptor (beta chain). Its matching antigen is unknown. This sample is part of a study of Ad26.COV2.S vaccination and SARS-CoV-2 variants. Findings and caveats of the study: It is possible that the TCR breadth and depth analyses underestimated the total T cell responses.

Specified treatment: some 20 received Ad26.COV2.S at low or high dose, single or two shots; about 5 received placebo; per-sample allocation not given. Day 63 after the first injection of vaccine or placebo was the sampling time. Cohort 1b enrolled adults aged 18-55 years in Boston. Trimming cost V 8 bases and J 1 base, with 11 bases left between them. Germline assignment: CDR1 MDHEN and CDR2 SYDVKM. The CDR3 consists of 13 residues. Method: immunoSEQ multiplex PCR; TCRdb's copy keeps in-frame clones and lacks some. The repertoire has 300,000 to 350,000 clones, around 89% of them found once; the top ten carry about 4.6%.

The sequence was collected from a person between 18 and 65 years old who received the Ad26.COV2.S COVID-19 vaccine or a placebo. V gene TRBV28 combines with J gene TRBJ1-1, with TRBD1 as a possible D gene (5 bases). The material was peripheral blood, obtained in a trial of Ad26.COV2.S vaccine versus placebo. The CDR3 reads CASGTTGNTEAFF. In DNA, the CDR3 is TGTGCCAGCGGAACAACAGGGAACACTGAAGCTTTCTTT.